These T cell receptor beta chains were read from a single sample in a study of T cell responses to AZD1222 COVID-19 vaccine. Profiled with immunoSEQ multiplex PCR; TCRdb holds only in-frame clones, not every one. The sample carries 95,000 to 110,000 clones, about 87% recorded once. Sequencing used peripheral blood, obtained on day 0 of AZD1222 vaccination. These receptors came from an adult in good health. The conserved cysteine and the conserved F or W are not part of the CDR3 here.

TRBV6-2/TRBV6-3 ASSYLGNEQY
TRBV9 ASSVGRGSHTEAF
TRBV7-9 ASTSVSYEQY
TRBV24-1 APSPSGGGDNSPLH
TRBV6-2/TRBV6-3 ASSSTSGTGETQY
TRBV6-1 ASSVVGKGSGMNTEAF
TRBV11-2 ASSLGTDYGYT
TRBV10-3 ASHRGGEQF
TRBV30 ACMWISEAF
TRBV7-7 ASSLGGTHTDTQY
TRBV28 ASRGDSYEQY
TRBV7-3 ASSLLGQPYEQY
TRBV2 ASSEAGRRSSGANVLT
TRBV5-4 ASSEPGAPLMNTEAF
TRBV3-1/TRBV3-2 ASSHWRTGLETQY
TRBV18 ASSPPRERNTEAF
TRBV7-3 ASSLGPGSEQY
TRBV27 ASSLGLGITNEKLF
TRBV3-1/TRBV3-2 ASSHFNDRGVTDTQY
TRBV28 ASSFGGLYYGYT
TRBV28 ASSLRGYYGYT
TRBV5-1 ASSFAETQY
TRBV19 ASSPEPGTGNQPQH
TRBV5-1 ASSWVVGTEAF
TRBV18 ASSGQRDSPLH
TRBV24-1 ATRLDRFQETQY
TRBV6-1 ASSEVGLGTEAF
TRBV12-3/TRBV12-4 ASSLRRLAEAF
TRBV18 ASSHGTGHEKLF
TRBV5-6 ASSYGRLFYGYT
TRBV24-1 ATSSARGSNQPQH
TRBV9 ASSVGDPDTDTQY
TRBV10-2 ASSESNQGVNGYT
TRBV14 ASSRRTNTEAF
TRBV19 ASSIGNRYTAQH
TRBV4-1 ASSQATGISGANVLT
TRBV7-2 ASSSQAGGIYEQY
TRBV2 ASGIGGDNEQF
TRBV5-1 ASSLLRGGETQY
TRBV7-8 ASSQSALPNNEQF
TRBV28 ASSLLPGDRGEHT
TRBV6-6 ASSRGGGSGYT
TRBV25-1 ASSPTTDQGRGYGYT
TRBV30 AWSAGDRDTGELF
TRBV25-1 ASKIAGGQETQY
TRBV7-3 ASSLTSGGNEQF
TRBV24-1 ATRGWKSDTEAF
TRBV7-2 ASSLGGGTPLTIY
TRBV15 ATSRGGDSSYEQY
TRBV6-6 ASTRDSSSGNTIY
TRBV6-5 ASSSTGFSYEQY
TRBV5-1 ASSLSGTGELF
TRBV5-5 ASSFDRGGTEAF
TRBV3-1/TRBV3-2 ASSQFNQGSPLH
TRBV30 AWSVLSPSSTEAF